This T cell receptor beta chain was captured by sequencing in a study of identical twins. There are a few counts of this clonotype. Its specificity is unknown. Findings and caveats of the study: Shared out-of-frame alpha sequences (those common to twins) showed excess low generation probability. Zero-insertion analyses might be partly confounded by invariant T cells like MAIT and iNKT. Excess twin sharing in beta out-of-frame sequences was weaker.

CDR3 length: 15 residues. Unmatched junction bases numbered 1, after V lost 4 bases and J lost 2 bases. The germline CDR1 and CDR2 sequences are MNHEY and SVGEGT. TCRdb used MiXCR to reprocess the 5' RACE reads, holding one entry per CDR3 protein. The table has 460,000 or so distinct CDR3 sequences, over 12% seen once. The sample was also reused in another study, on yellow fever vaccine responses in identical twins.

This chain uses TRBV6-2 or TRBV6-3 with TRBJ2-1; 11 positions match TRBD1. The TCR was taken from a woman between 18 and 29 years old in good health. Sequencing was done on a sample of CD4+ T cells sorted from blood. This CDR3 reads CASSSDRGPYNEQFF. The CDR3 nucleotides are TGTGCCAGCAGTTCGGACAGGGGGCCCTACAATGAGCAGTTCTTC.